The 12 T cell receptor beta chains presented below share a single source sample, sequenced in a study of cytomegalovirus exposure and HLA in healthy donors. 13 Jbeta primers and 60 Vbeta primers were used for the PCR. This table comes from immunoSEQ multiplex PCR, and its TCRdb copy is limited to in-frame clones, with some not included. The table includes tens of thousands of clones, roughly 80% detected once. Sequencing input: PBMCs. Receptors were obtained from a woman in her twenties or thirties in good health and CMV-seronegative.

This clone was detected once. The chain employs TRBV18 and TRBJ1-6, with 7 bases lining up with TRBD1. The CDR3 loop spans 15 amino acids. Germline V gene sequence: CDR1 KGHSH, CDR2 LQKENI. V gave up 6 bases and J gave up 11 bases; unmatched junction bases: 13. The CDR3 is CASSPKDRVRAPLHF. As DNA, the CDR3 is TGTGCCAGCTCCCCAAAAGACAGGGTAAGAGCACCCCTCCACTTT.

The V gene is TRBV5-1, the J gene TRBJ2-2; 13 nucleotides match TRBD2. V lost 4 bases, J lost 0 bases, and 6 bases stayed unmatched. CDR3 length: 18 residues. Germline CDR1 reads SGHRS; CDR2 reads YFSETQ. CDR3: CASSPGLAGIANTGELFF. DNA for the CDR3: TGCGCCAGCAGCCCGGGACTAGCGGGGATAGCGAACACCGGGGAGCTGTTTTTT. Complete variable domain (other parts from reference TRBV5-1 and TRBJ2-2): KAGVTQTPRYLIKTRGQQVTLSCSPISGHRSVSWYQQTPGQGLQFLFEYFSETQRNKGNFPGRFSGRQFSNSRSEMNVSTLELGDSALYLCASSPGLAGIANTGELFFGEGSRLTVL.

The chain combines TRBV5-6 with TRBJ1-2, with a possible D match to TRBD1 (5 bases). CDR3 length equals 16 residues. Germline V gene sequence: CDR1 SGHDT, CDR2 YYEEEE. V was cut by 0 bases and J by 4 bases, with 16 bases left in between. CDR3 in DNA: TGTGCCAGCAGCTTGGCCGGGCAGGGAGGAGGCTATGGCTACACCTTC. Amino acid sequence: CASSLAGQGGGYGYTF.

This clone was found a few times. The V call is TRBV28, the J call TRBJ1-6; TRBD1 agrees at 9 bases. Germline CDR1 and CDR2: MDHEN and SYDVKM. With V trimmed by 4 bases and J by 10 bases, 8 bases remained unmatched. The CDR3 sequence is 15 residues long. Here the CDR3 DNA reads TGTGCCAGCAGTTCTACGGGGACAGGGCCATCACCCCTCCACTTT. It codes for CASSSTGTGPSPLHF.

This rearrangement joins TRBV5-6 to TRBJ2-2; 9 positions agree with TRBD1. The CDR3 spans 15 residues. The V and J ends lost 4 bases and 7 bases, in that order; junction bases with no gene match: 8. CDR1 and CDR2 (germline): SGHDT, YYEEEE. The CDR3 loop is CASSQTDRGHGELFF. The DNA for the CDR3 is TGTGCCAGCAGCCAGACGGACAGGGGTCACGGGGAGCTGTTTTTT.

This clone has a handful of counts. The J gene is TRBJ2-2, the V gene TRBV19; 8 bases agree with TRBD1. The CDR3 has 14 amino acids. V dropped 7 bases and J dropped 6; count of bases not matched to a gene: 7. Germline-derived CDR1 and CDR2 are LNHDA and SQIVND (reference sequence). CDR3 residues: CASTPDRGPGELFF. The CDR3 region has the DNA TGTGCCAGTACCCCTGACAGGGGCCCCGGGGAGCTGTTTTTT.

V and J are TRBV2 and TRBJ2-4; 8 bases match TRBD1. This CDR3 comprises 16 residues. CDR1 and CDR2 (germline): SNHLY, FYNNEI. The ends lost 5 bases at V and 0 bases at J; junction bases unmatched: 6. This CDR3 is CASSPDRALAKNIQYF. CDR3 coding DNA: TGTGCCAGCAGTCCGGACAGGGCACTAGCCAAAAACATTCAGTACTTC.

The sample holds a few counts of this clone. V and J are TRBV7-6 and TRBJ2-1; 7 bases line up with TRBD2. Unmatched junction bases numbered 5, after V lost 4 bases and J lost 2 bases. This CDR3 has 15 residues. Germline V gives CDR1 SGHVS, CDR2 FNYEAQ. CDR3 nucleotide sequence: TGTGCCAGCAGCTCCCGGGACTATGCCTACAATGAGCAGTTCTTC. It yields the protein CASSSRDYAYNEQFF. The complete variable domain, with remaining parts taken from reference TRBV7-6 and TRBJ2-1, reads GAGVSQSPRYKVTKRGQDVALRCDPISGHVSLYWYRQALGQGPEFLTYFNYEAQQDKSGLPNDRFSAERPEGSISTLTIQRTEQRDSAMYRCASSSRDYAYNEQFFGPGTRLTVL.

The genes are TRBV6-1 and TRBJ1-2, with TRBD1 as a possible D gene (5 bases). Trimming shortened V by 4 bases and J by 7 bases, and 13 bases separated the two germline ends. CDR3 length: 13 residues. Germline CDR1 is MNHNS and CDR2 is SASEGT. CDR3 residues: CASSVEARAGYTF. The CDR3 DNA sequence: TGTGCCAGCAGTGTCGAAGCCAGGGCTGGCTACACCTTC.

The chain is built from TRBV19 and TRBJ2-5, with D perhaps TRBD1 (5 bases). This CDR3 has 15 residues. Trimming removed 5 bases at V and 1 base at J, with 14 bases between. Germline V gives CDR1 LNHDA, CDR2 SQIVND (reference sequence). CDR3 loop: CASSYPGLGQETQYF. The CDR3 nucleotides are TGTGCCAGTAGTTACCCAGGGTTGGGCCAAGAGACCCAGTACTTC.

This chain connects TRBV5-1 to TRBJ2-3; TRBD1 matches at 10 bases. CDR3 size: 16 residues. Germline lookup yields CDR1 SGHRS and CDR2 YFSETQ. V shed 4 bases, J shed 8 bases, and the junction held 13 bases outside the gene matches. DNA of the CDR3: TGCGCCAGCAGCGGGGGACAGGGGCGAATTGGGGGTACGCAGTATTTT. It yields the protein CASSGGQGRIGGTQYF.

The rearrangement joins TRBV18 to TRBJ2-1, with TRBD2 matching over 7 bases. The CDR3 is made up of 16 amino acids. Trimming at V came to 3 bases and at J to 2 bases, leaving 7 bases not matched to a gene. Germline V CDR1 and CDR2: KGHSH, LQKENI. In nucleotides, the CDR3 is TGTGCCAGCTCACCTGCGGGGGTGAGGACCTACAATGAGCAGTTCTTC. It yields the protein CASSPAGVRTYNEQFF.